The 4 T cell receptor beta chains presented below share a single source sample, sequenced in a study of T cell responses to AZD1222 COVID-19 vaccine (dated by TCRdb to the early 2020s). Library method: the immunoSEQ multiplex PCR assay. The clones in this table, taken by TCRdb from immuneACCESS, are in-frame only. Not every clone is retained; where verified, under half of the shortfall comes from an unresolved V gene, and the cause of the rest is unknown. A total of about 130,000 clones appear in this sample, about 93% of them only once. The biggest ten clones account for 5.4% of the sample. The sample's time point label, in plain terms: baseline before first vaccination. The sequenced sample was peripheral blood, obtained on day 0 of AZD1222 vaccination. All receptors derive from an adult in good health.

There are a few counts of this clone. This sequence joins TRBV6-5 and TRBJ1-2; perhaps TRBD1 as D (5 bases). The CDR3 has 14 amino acids. V lost 5 bases and J 5 bases, leaving 15 bases between the germline ends. Germline loops: CDR1 MNHEY, CDR2 SVGAGI. The CDR3 loop reads CASSKRDSRYGYTF. The DNA for the CDR3 is TGTGCCAGCAGTAAACGGGACTCCCGGTATGGCTACACCTTC.

Only one count was recorded for this clone. The chain recombines TRBV5-1 with TRBJ2-7; 8 bases agree with TRBD1. Germline lookup yields CDR1 SGHRS and CDR2 YFSETQ. Trimming took 4 bases from V and 5 from J; bases not matched to a gene: 5. The CDR3 extends over 13 amino acids. As DNA, the CDR3 is TGCGCCAGCAGCCGGGGACAGGATAACGAGCAGTACTTC. Its translation is CASSRGQDNEQYF.

The chain couples TRBV27 to TRBJ2-5; D call uncertain. This CDR3 is built from 13 residues. Trimming stripped 2 bases from V and 4 bases from J, with 8 bases between. CDR1 and CDR2 (germline): MNHEY, SMNVEV (reference sequence). The CDR3 protein is CASSLRLSETQYF. DNA of the CDR3: TGTGCCAGCAGTTTAAGGCTGTCAGAGACCCAGTACTTC.

V gene TRBV7-9 combines with J gene TRBJ1-6, with D uncertain. CDR3 length: 15 amino acids. V was shortened by 4 bases and J by 9 bases, with 16 bases between the two germline ends. Per the germline V gene, CDR1 is SEHNR and CDR2 is FQNEAQ (reference sequence). CDR3 sequence (DNA): TGTGCCAGCAGCTCCCCGACGGGGTGGGGTTCACCCCTCCACTTT. Protein: CASSSPTGWGSPLHF.